Listed here are 24 T cell receptor beta chains from one sample, sequenced in a study of regulatory T cells in long-lasting Graves disease. Time point denoted: newly diagnosed GD, antithyroid drugs for less than 3 months. With RNA extracted from PBMCs as input, the TCR library was made. Assembly of TCR beta libraries relied on iRepertoire HTBI primers together with Arm-PCR of CDR3 regions. MiXCR, run by TCRdb on the multiplex PCR reads, gives a single entry per CDR3 protein. The sample has some 490,000 distinct CDR3 sequences, around 12% seen once. The data also belong to a second study, concerning T cells in Graves' hyperthyroidism and ophthalmopathy.

The specimen comprised peripheral blood mononuclear cells (PBMCs), sampled at new diagnosis, from a patient treated with antithyroid drugs. These receptors all stem from a woman in her twenties or thirties with Graves disease.

At least ten counts were recorded for this clonotype. The chain recombines TRBV6-5 with TRBJ2-1; maybe TRBD2 (6 bases). The CDR3 extends over 15 amino acids. Between the trimmed V and J ends, which lost 2 bases and 3 bases, there was a span of 11 bases. CDR1 is MNHEY and CDR2 is SVGAGI in the germline V gene. For the CDR3, the DNA is TGTGCCAGCAGTTACAATCTAGCGAGCTACAATGAGCAGTTCTTC. Translating it yields CASSYNLASYNEQFF.

In its sample, this clonotype was seen many times. The V and J genes are TRBV7-9 and TRBJ2-1; D is ambiguous. The CDR3 runs to 14 residues. Germline V gene data show CDR1 as SEHNR and CDR2 as FQNEAQ (reference sequence). Trimming left V 1 base short and J 5 bases short, with 9 bases between. CDR3 loop: CASSLGVDNNEQFF. CDR3 DNA: TGTGCCAGCAGCTTAGGGGTCGATAACAATGAGCAGTTCTTC.

This clonotype was picked up many times. The CDR3 nucleotides are TGTGCCAGCAGCTTAAATCGGGACCCTAATTCACCCCTCCACTTT. It specifies CASSLNRDPNSPLHF. The chain carries TRBV11-2 and TRBJ1-6, with D possibly TRBD1 on 5 matching bases. V lost 2 bases to trimming and J lost 6 bases, with 11 bases between them. This CDR3 is built from 15 residues. Germline CDR1 is SGHAT and CDR2 is FQNNGV. Filled out from reference TRBV11-2 and TRBJ1-6, the complete variable domain reads EAGVAQSPRYKIIEKRQSVAFWCNPISGHATLYWYQQILGQGPKLLIQFQNNGVVDDSQLPKDRFSAERLKGVDSTLKIQPAKLEDSAVYLCASSLNRDPNSPLHFGNGTRLTVT.

This chain uses TRBV10-3 with TRBJ2-1, with D possibly being TRBD1 or TRBD2 (5 bases each). The ends were cut back, 2 bases at V and 7 bases at J, with 12 bases in the middle. This CDR3 region has 14 residues. The germline CDR1 and CDR2 sequences are ENHRY and SYGVKD. The CDR3: CAISEVSGTNEQFF. The CDR3 DNA follows: TGTGCCATCAGTGAGGTTAGTGGGACGAATGAGCAGTTCTTC.

The chain joins TRBV6-1 to TRBJ2-7; 10 bases are shared with TRBD1. CDR3 length: 16 residues. The germline V gene has CDR1 MNHNS and CDR2 SASEGT. V shed 10 bases and J 3 bases; nucleotides not matched to a gene: 15. The CDR3 sequence: CATKKEGTGALYEQYF. CDR3 nucleotide sequence: TGTGCCACCAAGAAGGAAGGGACAGGGGCCCTCTACGAGCAGTACTTC.

The J gene is TRBJ2-6, the V gene TRBV7-3, with 9 bases lining up with TRBD1. The length of the CDR3 is 19 residues. After removal of 0 bases from V and 0 bases from J, the junction contained 6 bases not matched to a gene. Germline CDR1 and CDR2: SGHTA and FQGTGA. The CDR3 nucleotides are TGTGCCAGCAGCTTAACGTTCGGGACAGGGTCCTCTGGGGCCAACGTCCTGACTTTC. Protein product: CASSLTFGTGSSGANVLTF.

This chain joins TRBV28 and TRBJ1-5; possible D gene TRBD1, 6 bases. The CDR3 runs 17 residues. V shed 6 bases and J shed 4 bases, with 22 bases lying between them. Germline V gene sequence: CDR1 MDHEN, CDR2 SYDVKM. The CDR3 sequence is CASSNRPPGAKNQPQHF. The CDR3 DNA reads as TGTGCCAGCAGCAACCGGCCCCCAGGGGCGAAGAATCAGCCCCAGCATTTT.

In its sample, this clonotype was seen a few times. DNA of the CDR3: TGCGCCAGCAGCTTAGTGGCAGCCCAATACGAGCAGTACTTC. Its protein is CASSLVAAQYEQYF. This rearrangement joins TRBV5-1 to TRBJ2-7; no firm D call. In germline, CDR1 is SGHRS, CDR2 YFSETQ. Trimming removed 2 bases from V and 4 bases from J, with 13 bases in between. The CDR3 totals 14 residues.

This clonotype was observed a handful of times. A much more abundant neighbour one base away suggests this may be a read error. The chain combines TRBV30 with TRBJ2-1; no clear D gene. Germline V gene lookup returns CDR1 GTSNPN and CDR2 SVGIG (reference sequence). The CDR3 is 10 amino acids. The CDR3 DNA follows: TGTGCCTGGAGTAGGAATGAGCGGTTCTTC. Its translation is CAWSRNERFF.

This clonotype was found a few times. The chain carries TRBV29-1 and TRBJ2-7, with 9 bases fitting TRBD2. Per the germline V gene, CDR1 is SQVTM and CDR2 is ANQGSEA. The CDR3 runs 13 residues. V gave up 6 bases and J gave up 7 bases; unmatched junction bases: 10. CDR3 loop: CSVATSGAREQYF. CDR3 in DNA: TGCAGCGTGGCGACTAGCGGCGCGAGGGAGCAGTACTTC.

With respect to this clonotype: A much larger clone lies a single base off, so this may be a read error. The chain couples TRBV2 to TRBJ2-7; TRBD2 matches 10 bases. Germline V gives CDR1 SNHLY, CDR2 FYNNEI. Trimming removed 6 bases from V and 7 bases from J; junction bases left unmatched: 12. The CDR3 is 15 amino acids. Here the CDR3 DNA reads TGTGCCAGCAGCACTAGTAGCGGGAGGCCGGGTGAGCAGTACTTC. Translation gives CASSTSSGRPGEQYF.

This clonotype was seen only a few times. The chain has TRBV6-5 and TRBJ1-6, with 10 bases lining up with TRBD1. V dropped 1 base and J dropped 6; count of bases not matched to a gene: 3. CDR3 length: 16 amino acids. Germline CDR1 and CDR2: MNHEY and SVGAGI. CDR3 sequence reads: CASSYYGDRGNSPLHF. The CDR3 DNA reads as TGTGCCAGCAGTTACTACGGGGACAGGGGTAATTCACCCCTCCACTTT.

This clonotype showed up many times. The rearrangement uses TRBV2 and TRBJ1-6; D perhaps matches TRBD1 (6 bases). The V gene's germline CDR1 is SNHLY and CDR2 FYNNEI. CDR3 size: 15 residues. V was clipped by 7 bases and J by 10 bases, with 20 bases between them. The chain's CDR3 is CASTPGQMRGSPLHF. CDR3 DNA: TGTGCCAGCACCCCGGGACAAATGAGAGGGTCACCCCTCCACTTT.

This clonotype showed up many times. The CDR3 DNA reads TGTGCCAGCGGTAACTACATCACAGATACGCAGTATTTT. Translating gives CASGNYITDTQYF. The chain recombines TRBV27 with TRBJ2-3; D is uncertain. Between the trimmed V and J ends, which lost 8 bases and 2 bases, there was a span of 11 bases. The CDR3 spans 13 residues. In germline, CDR1 is MNHEY, CDR2 SMNVEV (reference sequence).

In its sample, this clonotype was seen many times. The rearrangement uses TRBV6-5 and TRBJ2-5; D gene uncertain. Trimming took 0 bases from V and 4 from J, leaving 9 bases between them. Germline CDR1 and CDR2: MNHEY and SVGAGI. The CDR3 has 14 amino acids. As DNA, the CDR3 is TGTGCCAGCAGTTACTCAGTGGCAGTAGAGACCCAGTACTTC. Translated, it gives CASSYSVAVETQYF.

This clonotype was seen repeatedly, ten times or more. Here the CDR3 reads CASSLGQPGAPLHF. The CDR3 DNA follows: TGTGCCAGCAGTCTGGGACAGCCTGGGGCACCCCTCCACTTT. J is TRBJ1-6 and V is TRBV27; 7 nucleotides agree with TRBD1. The CDR3 totals 14 residues. Germline trimming cut 5 bases from V and 11 bases from J; bases unmatched to any gene: 9. Germline CDR1 and CDR2: MNHEY and SMNVEV (reference sequence).

There are many counts of this clonotype. The chain uses TRBV4-1 and TRBJ2-1; tentatively, D is TRBD1 (5 bases). V shed 1 base and J shed 6 bases, with 10 bases lying between them. Per the germline V gene, CDR1 is MGHRA and CDR2 is YSYEKL. CDR3 length: 14 residues. The CDR3: CASSQGGAGNEQFF. In DNA form, the CDR3 reads TGCGCCAGCAGCCAAGGGGGCGCAGGCAATGAGCAGTTCTTC.

This clonotype has at least ten counts. The rearrangement links TRBV6-2 or TRBV6-3 to TRBJ1-5, with TRBD1 as a possible D gene (5 bases). Trimming left V 5 bases short and J 6 bases short, with 20 bases between. Germline CDR1 reads MNHEY; CDR2 reads SVGEGT. The CDR3 runs to 16 residues. CDR3 residues: CASSELQGLEGQPQHF. In DNA form, the CDR3 reads TGTGCCAGCAGTGAACTGCAGGGACTAGAAGGTCAGCCCCAGCATTTT.

With regard to this clonotype: Possible read error: a much larger clone is one base away. The rearrangement joins TRBV7-3 to TRBJ2-1; 9 bases line up with TRBD2. Germline values: CDR1 SGHTA, CDR2 FQGTGA. There are 14 residues in the CDR3. CDR3 residues: CASSFSGGANEQSF. CDR3 DNA sequence: TGTGCCAGCAGCTTTAGCGGGGGAGCCAATGAGCAGTCCTTC. The full variable domain, its missing parts supplied by reference TRBV7-3 and TRBJ2-1, is GAGVSQTPSNKVTEKGKYVELRCDPISGHTALYWYRQSLGQGPEFLIYFQGTGAADDSGLPNDRFFAVRPEGSVSTLKIQRTERGDSAVYLCASSFSGGANEQSFGPGTRLTVL.

This clonotype was seen only a few times. The chain combines TRBV7-9 with TRBJ2-2, with D tentatively TRBD1 (6 bases). The germline V gene encodes CDR1 SEHNR and CDR2 FQNEAQ (reference sequence). The CDR3 is 17 amino acids. The V end lost 2 bases, the J end lost 1 base, and 14 bases lay between the germline ends. The CDR3 DNA reads TGTGCCAGCAGCTTATATCAGGGACACCTGAACACCGGGGAGCTGTTTTTT. Amino acids: CASSLYQGHLNTGELFF.

There are many counts of this clonotype. The rearrangement uses TRBV30 and TRBJ1-4; D is possibly TRBD1 (5 bases). The CDR3 length is 15 residues. The germline CDR1 and CDR2 sequences are GTSNPN and SVGIG (reference sequence). V was pared by 0 bases and J by 7 bases, with 15 bases between. CDR3 region: CAWSVRGASAEKLFF. In DNA form, the CDR3 reads TGTGCCTGGAGTGTACGAGGGGCATCGGCTGAAAAACTGTTTTTT.

The chain links TRBV10-2 to TRBJ2-4; D might be TRBD2 (6 bases). V lost 6 bases and J lost 7, with 13 bases in between. Germline assignment: CDR1 WSHSY and CDR2 SAAADI. The CDR3 is made up of 13 amino acids. DNA of the CDR3: TGCGCCAGCAGGAGGGAGGAGGGTAACATTCAGTACTTC. This translates into CASRREEGNIQYF.

This clonotype was counted only a few times. This sequence joins TRBV3-1 and TRBJ2-1; D is ambiguous. Germline V gene lookup returns CDR1 LGHDT and CDR2 YNNKEL (reference sequence). V was pared by 1 base and J by 1 base, with 11 bases between. The CDR3 contains 16 residues. CDR3 bases: TGTGCCAGCAGCCAAGGGGTACGTAATTCCTACAATGAGCAGTTCTTC. It is translated as CASSQGVRNSYNEQFF.

This clonotype came up many times. V usage is TRBV18 and J usage is TRBJ1-1; D is undetermined. The CDR3 extends over 13 amino acids. Looked up from germline, CDR1 is KGHSH and CDR2 is LQKENI. V was pared by 2 bases and J by 3 bases, with 7 bases between. The DNA of the CDR3 is TGTGCCAGCTCACCAGCGAGAGACACTGAAGCTTTCTTT. Protein product: CASSPARDTEAFF.